The T cell receptor beta chain described here comes from a study of shared clonotypes between healthy human individuals (dated by TCRdb to about 2020). For the wider study: The cohort comprised a couple of women and a few men aged 18 to 49 years. To increase sequencing depth and limit assay-specific biases, different laboratories used diverse techniques to prepare libraries and sequence TCR repertoires. For each donor, three plates each were used for CD4 naive and CD4 memory, two plates were used for CD8 naive, and one plate was used for CD8 memory. To estimate repertoire size and how much clonotypes are shared between individuals, the study performed deep sequencing of blood TCR repertoires from about five healthy adults. Per donor, leukapheresis produced somewhere between about 0.9 and 9 billion PBMCs.

The donors were healthy, HIV-negative adults who had no recently reported acute infections or vaccinations. Every donor was a Caucasian adult living in Nashville, Tennessee, USA. CD4+ T cells were enriched through magnetic negative selection, after which naive cells were positively selected on CD45RA and the remaining negative fraction served as the memory subset. Blood was obtained by leukapheresis, after which PBMCs were separated by Ficoll-Histopaque density gradient centrifugation and cryopreserved in liquid nitrogen vapor phase. Purity and quantity of every magnetically sorted T cell population were checked by analytical flow cytometry. Genomic DNA was isolated from each sorted fraction and quantified by UV absorbance on a Nanodrop 2000c. Between the V and J ends, shortened by 7 bases and 5 bases respectively, the junction contains 14 bases. Based on the germline V gene, the CDR1 and CDR2 sequences are MNHEY and SVGAGI. Measured from the cysteine to the phenylalanine, the CDR3 is 14 residues long. Kept here is only the CDR3 DNA, which spans 42 bases and is read in frame from base 1.

Points on this clone: Its antigen is not yet known. Base quality data are lacking; no much larger clone is found one base away.

Findings and caveats that apply to the study as a whole: Only blood was sampled, and tissue TCR repertoires likely differ from those in blood. Rarefaction of sorted-subset datasets indicated incomplete sequencing despite the large sequencing depth. When four donors were compared, the shared fraction of clonotypes was about 5.4% for naive CD4, 3.5% to 4% for naive CD8, more than 2% for memory CD4, and roughly 0.4% for memory CD8. Pairwise subsampling led to the expectation that sequencing depth would affect the degree of clonotype sharing among donors. Clonotypes shared by all four sorted-subset donors showed higher generation probabilities than non-shared clonotypes. Because the study included a small number of donors, the genetic and exposure-history diversity represented was limited. Larger estimated clonotype richness was generally found for naive subsets than for memory subsets.

Using the deep immunoSEQ assay, multiplex PCR amplified TCR CDR3 regions from genomic DNA. Genomic DNA extracted from each cell subset was distributed evenly over all wells of several immunoSEQ 96-well plates, and each plate served as one replicate. For sorted subsets, around 200 ng genomic DNA, equal to 30,000 to 35,000 T cell genomes, was loaded into each replicate PCR. Purified libraries were quantified with a Qubit 3.0 fluorometer, sized on a Bioanalyzer 2100, and re-quantified with the KAPA Library Quantification kit. A separate single-read 150-cycle Illumina NextSeq 550 flow cell was used to sequence each immunoSEQ 96-well plate. Concerning the study's data processing: Because only junctional sequences without quality scores were contained in the immunoSEQ output, filtering matching that applied to full-length reads could not be performed. To assign V/J genes and CDR3, sequences were annotated against IMGT germline references using PyIR, a Python wrapper for IgBLAST v1.9. Reads were removed for weak V/J assignments (E-value above 1e-6), missing CDR3, stop codons, out-of-frame junctions, or ambiguous translated residues. V3J clonotypes were defined by identical inferred V gene, J gene, and CDR3 amino acid sequence. To compute the percentage overlap between repertoires, the number of shared unique clonotypes was divided by the size of the smaller repertoire. Repertoire richness was assessed with RTK rarefaction, the Chao1 estimator, and Recon v2.1 estimates of unobserved clonotypes. OLGA was used to compute generation probabilities for all TCRbeta clonotypes that the gDNA method yielded from several donors. This is the immuneACCESS table as TCRdb keeps it, with only in-frame sequences that have V and J called. A part of the clones is gone; compared with another copy, unresolved V genes explain less than half, and the rest is unexplained. V and J calls and clone size follow that table, whereas D and trimming were derived from the DNA. The sample table shows over a million clones, and approximately 80% are seen once. Of the sample, 0.4% to 0.55% is held by the ten largest clones.

The sequence links TRBV6-5 to TRBJ2-2; the D gene is perhaps TRBD2, on 6 matching bases. The specimen sequenced was memory CD4+ T cells from PBMCs. The sample's cell subset or site label is to be understood as: CD45RA-negative fraction. The sequence derives from a man in his late teens or twenties in good health. Some clones in this sample may be carry-over from other donors' samples. The CDR3 reads as follows: CASTRGTGTGELFF. The DNA reads as follows: TGTGCCAGCACGCGCGGGACGGGTACCGGGGAGCTGTTTTTT.